This TCR beta chain was recovered during a study of T cell changes during pregnancy in multiple sclerosis. Only in-frame clones appear in the TCRdb table, and some are missing; sequencing was by immunoSEQ multiplex PCR. Of about 100,000 clones in the sample, roughly 92% were seen once. This CDR3 comprises 15 residues. Germline V gene lookup returns CDR1 SGHNT and CDR2 YENEEA. Trimming stripped 1 base from V and 5 bases from J, with 11 bases between. The receptor was derived from a female donor with multiple sclerosis, enrolled in a pregnancy study. The chain employs TRBV11-3 and TRBJ2-2; D is perhaps TRBD2 (6 bases). This sample comprised peripheral blood, obtained in the first trimester of pregnancy. The CDR3 DNA is TGTGCCAGCAGCTTAGGTGGAGGGCGAACCGGGGAGCTGTTTTTT. This gives the protein CASSLGGGRTGELFF.